This record covers a single T cell receptor beta chain. Its antigen is unknown. These data come from a study of T cell repertoires in cytomegalovirus infection. Across the study: Recently identified HLA-C-restricted CMV epitopes were used, and well-studied HLA-B-restricted CMV epitopes were used as well. Indications came from public TCR beta signatures; they pointed to CMV infection and to a matching HLA type.

TCRdb reprocessed the reads with MiXCR, giving one entry per CDR3 protein. The sample has around 900,000 distinct CDR3 sequences, approximately 31% seen once. Trimming shortened V by 1 base and J by 2 bases, and 6 bases separated the two germline ends. The CDR3 has 13 amino acids. In germline, CDR1 is MNHNS, CDR2 SASEGT. Study findings and constraints: HLA-C-restricted CMV clonotypes gave the most frequent clonotype in two of eight donors.

This TCR derives from a human donor in good health (CMV status not recorded). Some clones in this sample may be carry-over from other donors' samples. This chain connects TRBV6-1 to TRBJ2-7; D may match TRBD1 or TRBD2 (5 bases each). Here the sequenced sample was cultured CD8+ T cells from PBMCs, taken from culture after CMV antigen stimulation. CDR3 amino acids: CASSEGGTYEQYF. The CDR3 DNA reads TGTGCCAGCAGTGAAGGGGGGACCTACGAGCAGTACTTC.